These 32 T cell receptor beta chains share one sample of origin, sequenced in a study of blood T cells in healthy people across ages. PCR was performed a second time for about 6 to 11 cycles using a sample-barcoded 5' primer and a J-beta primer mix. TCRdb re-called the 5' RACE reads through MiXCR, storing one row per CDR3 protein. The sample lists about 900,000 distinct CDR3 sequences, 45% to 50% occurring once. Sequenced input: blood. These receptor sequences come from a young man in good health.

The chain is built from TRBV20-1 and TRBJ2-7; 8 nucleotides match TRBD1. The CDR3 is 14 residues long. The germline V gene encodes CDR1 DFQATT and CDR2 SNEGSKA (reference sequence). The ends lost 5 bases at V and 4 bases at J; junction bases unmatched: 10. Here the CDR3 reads CSAAFPGGKYEQYF. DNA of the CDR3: TGCAGTGCTGCCTTCCCAGGGGGCAAATACGAGCAGTACTTC.

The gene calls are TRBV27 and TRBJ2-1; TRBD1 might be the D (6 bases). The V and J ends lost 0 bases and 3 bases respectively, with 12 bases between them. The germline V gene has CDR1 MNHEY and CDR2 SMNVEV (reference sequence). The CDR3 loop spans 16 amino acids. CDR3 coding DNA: TGTGCCAGCAGTTTATCCACAGGGTTCCTCTACAATGAGCAGTTCTTC. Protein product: CASSLSTGFLYNEQFF.

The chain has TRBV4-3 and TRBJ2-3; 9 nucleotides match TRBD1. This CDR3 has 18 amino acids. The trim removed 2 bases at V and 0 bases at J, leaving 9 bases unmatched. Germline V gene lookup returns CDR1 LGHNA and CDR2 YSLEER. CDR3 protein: CASSQPPVDRGSTDTQYF. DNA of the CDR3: TGCGCCAGCAGCCAACCCCCCGTGGACAGGGGTAGCACAGATACGCAGTATTTT.

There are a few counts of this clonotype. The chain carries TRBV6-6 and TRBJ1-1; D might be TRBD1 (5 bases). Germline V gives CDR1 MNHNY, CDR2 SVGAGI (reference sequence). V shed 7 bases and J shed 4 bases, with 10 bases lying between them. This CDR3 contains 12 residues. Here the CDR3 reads CASMAGFTEAFF. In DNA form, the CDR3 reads TGTGCCAGCATGGCAGGGTTCACTGAAGCTTTCTTT.

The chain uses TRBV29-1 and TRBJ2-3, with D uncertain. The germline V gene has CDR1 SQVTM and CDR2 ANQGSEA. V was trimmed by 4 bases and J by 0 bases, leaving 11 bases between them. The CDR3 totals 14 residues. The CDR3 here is CSVVLRPSTDTQYF. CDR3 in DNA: TGCAGCGTTGTGCTCCGCCCTAGCACAGATACGCAGTATTTT.

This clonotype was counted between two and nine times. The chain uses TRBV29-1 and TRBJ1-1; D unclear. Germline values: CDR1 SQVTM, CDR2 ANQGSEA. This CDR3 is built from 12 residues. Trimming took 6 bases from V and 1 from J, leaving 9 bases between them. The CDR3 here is CSVGNSNTEAFF. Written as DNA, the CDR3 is TGCAGCGTGGGCAATTCGAACACTGAAGCTTTCTTT. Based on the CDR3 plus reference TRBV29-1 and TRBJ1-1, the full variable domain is SAVISQKPSRDICQRGTSLTIQCQVDSQVTMMFWYRQQPGQSLTLIATANQGSEATYESGFVIDKFPISRPNLTFSTLTVSNMSPEDSSIYLCSVGNSNTEAFFGQGTRLTVV.

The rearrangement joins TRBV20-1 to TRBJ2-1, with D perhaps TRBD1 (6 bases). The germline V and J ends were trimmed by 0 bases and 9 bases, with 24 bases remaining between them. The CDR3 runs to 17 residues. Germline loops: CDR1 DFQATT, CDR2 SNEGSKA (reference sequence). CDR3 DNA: TGCAGTGCTAGAGATCAGCTCGTCCCGGGACACGAGACTGAGCAGTTCTTC. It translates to CSARDQLVPGHETEQFF.

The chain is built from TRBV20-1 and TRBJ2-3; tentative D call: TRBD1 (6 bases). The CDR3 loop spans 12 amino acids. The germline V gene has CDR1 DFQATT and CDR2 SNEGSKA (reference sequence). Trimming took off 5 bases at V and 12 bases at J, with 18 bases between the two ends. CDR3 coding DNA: TGCAGTGCTCGGAGACAGGCCGATAATCAGTATTTT. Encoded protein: CSARRQADNQYF.

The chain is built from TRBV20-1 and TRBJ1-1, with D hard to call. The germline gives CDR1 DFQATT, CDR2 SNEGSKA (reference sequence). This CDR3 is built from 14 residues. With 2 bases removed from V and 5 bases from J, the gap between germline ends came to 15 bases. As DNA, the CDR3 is TGCAGTGCTAGAAAAGGGAATCCGTTAACTGAAGCTTTCTTT. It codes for CSARKGNPLTEAFF.

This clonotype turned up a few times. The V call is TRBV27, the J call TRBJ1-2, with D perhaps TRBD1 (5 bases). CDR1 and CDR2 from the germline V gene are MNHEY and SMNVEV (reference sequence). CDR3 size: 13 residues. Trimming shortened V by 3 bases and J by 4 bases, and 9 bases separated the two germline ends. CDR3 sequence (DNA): TGTGCCAGCAGTTTCAAGGGGAGCTATGGCTACACCTTC. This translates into CASSFKGSYGYTF.

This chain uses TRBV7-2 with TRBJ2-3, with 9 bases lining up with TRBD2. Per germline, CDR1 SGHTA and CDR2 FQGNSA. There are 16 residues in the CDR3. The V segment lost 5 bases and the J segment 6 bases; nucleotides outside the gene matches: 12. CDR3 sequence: CASSPAAGGPWDTQYF. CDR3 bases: TGTGCCAGCAGCCCCGCAGCGGGGGGCCCCTGGGATACGCAGTATTTT.

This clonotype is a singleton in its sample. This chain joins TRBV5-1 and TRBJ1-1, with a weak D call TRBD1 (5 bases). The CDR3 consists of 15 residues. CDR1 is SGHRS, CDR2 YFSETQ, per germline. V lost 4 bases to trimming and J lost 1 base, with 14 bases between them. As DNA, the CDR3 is TGCGCCAGCAGCCCCGTGGGGGGTGGGAACACTGAAGCTTTCTTT. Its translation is CASSPVGGGNTEAFF.

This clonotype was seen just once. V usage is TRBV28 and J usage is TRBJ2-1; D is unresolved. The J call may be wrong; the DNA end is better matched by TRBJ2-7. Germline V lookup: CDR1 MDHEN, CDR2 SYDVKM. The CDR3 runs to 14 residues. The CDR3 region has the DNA TGTGCCGGCGGCAAACGAAGCTCCTACAATGAGCAGTACTTC. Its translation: CAGGKRSSYNEQYF.

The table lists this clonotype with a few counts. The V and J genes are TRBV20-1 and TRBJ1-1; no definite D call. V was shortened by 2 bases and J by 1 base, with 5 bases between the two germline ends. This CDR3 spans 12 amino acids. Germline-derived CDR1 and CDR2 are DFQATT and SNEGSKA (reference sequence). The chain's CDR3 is CSARQENTEAFF. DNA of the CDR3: TGCAGTGCTAGACAGGAGAACACTGAAGCTTTCTTT.

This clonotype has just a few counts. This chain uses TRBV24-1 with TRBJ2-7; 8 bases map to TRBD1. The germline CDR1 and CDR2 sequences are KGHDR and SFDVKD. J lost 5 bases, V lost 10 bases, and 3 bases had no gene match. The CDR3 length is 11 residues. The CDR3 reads CATSQGDEQYF. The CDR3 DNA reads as TGTGCCACTTCACAGGGGGACGAGCAGTACTTC.

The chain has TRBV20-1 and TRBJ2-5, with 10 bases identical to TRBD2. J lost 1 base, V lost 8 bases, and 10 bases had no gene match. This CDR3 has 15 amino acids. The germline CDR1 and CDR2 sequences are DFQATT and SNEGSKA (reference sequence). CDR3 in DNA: TGCAGTCCCAGTTTAGCGGGGGGTTTCCAAGAGACCCAGTACTTC. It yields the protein CSPSLAGGFQETQYF.

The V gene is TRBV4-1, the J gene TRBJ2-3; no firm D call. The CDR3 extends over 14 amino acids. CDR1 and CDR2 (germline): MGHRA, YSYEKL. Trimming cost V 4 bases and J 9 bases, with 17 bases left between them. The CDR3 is CASSLLEVSGTQYF. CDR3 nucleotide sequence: TGCGCCAGCAGCCTCCTGGAAGTTTCTGGGACGCAGTATTTT.

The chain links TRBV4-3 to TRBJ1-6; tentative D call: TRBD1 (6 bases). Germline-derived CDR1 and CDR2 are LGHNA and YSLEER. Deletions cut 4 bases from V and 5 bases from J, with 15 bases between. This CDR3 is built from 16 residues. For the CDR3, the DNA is TGCGCCAGCAGCCCGACCGGGACATCGGATAATTCACCCCTCCACTTT. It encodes CASSPTGTSDNSPLHF.

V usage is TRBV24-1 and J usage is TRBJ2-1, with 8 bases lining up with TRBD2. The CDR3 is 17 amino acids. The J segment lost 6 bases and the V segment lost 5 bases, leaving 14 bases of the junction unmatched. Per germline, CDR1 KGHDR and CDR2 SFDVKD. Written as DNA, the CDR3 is TGTGCCACCAGTGGCCGCCGAGGGTTAGCGGGGAGCAATGAGCAGTTCTTC. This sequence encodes CATSGRRGLAGSNEQFF.

Written as DNA, the CDR3 is TGTGCCAGCAGTGAATATTGGGGTGGTGAGCAGTACTTC. Encoded protein: CASSEYWGGEQYF. The genes are TRBV2 and TRBJ2-5; D is unclear. The CDR3 spans 13 residues. Looked up from germline, CDR1 is SNHLY and CDR2 is FYNNEI. V dropped 2 bases and J dropped 11 bases, with 15 bases sitting between them.

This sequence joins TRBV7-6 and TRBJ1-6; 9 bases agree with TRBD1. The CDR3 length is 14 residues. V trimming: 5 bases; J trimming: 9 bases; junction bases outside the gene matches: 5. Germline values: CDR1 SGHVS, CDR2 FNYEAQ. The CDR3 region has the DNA TGTGCCAGCAGCCTAGGGGACAGGGTTTCACCCCTCCACTTT. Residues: CASSLGDRVSPLHF.

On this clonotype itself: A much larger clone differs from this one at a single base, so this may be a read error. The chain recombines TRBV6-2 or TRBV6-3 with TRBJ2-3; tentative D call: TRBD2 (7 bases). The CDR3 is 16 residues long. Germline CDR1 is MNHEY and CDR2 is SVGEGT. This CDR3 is CVSSDRGGPGTDTQYF. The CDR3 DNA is TGTGTCAGCAGTGACCGCGGGGGCCCGGGGACAGATACGCAGTATTTT.

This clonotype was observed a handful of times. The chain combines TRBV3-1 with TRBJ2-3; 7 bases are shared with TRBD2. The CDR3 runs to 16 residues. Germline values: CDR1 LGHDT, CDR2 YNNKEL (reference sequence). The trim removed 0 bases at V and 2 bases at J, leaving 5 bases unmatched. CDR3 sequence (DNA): TGTGCCAGCAGCCAAGATGTGGCGGGGGACACAGATACGCAGTATTTT. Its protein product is CASSQDVAGDTDTQYF.

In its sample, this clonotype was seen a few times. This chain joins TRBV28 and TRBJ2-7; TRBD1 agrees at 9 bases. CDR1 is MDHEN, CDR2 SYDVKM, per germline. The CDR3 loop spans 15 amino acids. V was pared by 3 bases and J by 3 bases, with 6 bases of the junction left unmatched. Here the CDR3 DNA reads TGTGCCAGCAGTTTCGCGGACAGGGGTGGCTACGAGCAGTACTTC. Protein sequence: CASSFADRGGYEQYF.

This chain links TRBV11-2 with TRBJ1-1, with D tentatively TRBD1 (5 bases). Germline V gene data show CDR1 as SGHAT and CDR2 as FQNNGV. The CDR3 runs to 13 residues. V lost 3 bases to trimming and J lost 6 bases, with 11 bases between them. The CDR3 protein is CASSLGVTAEAFF. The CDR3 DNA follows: TGTGCCAGCAGCTTGGGGGTGACGGCTGAAGCTTTCTTT.

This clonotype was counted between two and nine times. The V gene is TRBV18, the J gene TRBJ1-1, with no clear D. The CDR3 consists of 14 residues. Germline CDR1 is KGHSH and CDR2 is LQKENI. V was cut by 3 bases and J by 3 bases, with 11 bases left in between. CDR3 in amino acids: CASSPGGAYTEAFF. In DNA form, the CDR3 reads TGTGCCAGCTCACCCGGAGGCGCGTACACTGAAGCTTTCTTT.

This chain's CDR3 is CSARREAGGAKNIQYF. CDR3 nucleotide sequence: TGCAGTGCTAGGAGGGAAGCGGGGGGAGCCAAAAACATTCAGTACTTC. The rearrangement links TRBV20-1 to TRBJ2-4, with 9 bases matching TRBD2. The length of the CDR3 is 16 residues. Germline V gene sequence: CDR1 DFQATT, CDR2 SNEGSKA (reference sequence). V lost 3 bases to trimming and J lost 0 bases; unmatched junction nucleotides: 6.

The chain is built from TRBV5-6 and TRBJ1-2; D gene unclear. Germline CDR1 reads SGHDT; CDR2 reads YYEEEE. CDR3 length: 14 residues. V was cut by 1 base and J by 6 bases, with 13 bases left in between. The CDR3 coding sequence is TGTGCCAGCAGCTTGTCACAAATTTTAGATGGCTACACCTTC. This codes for CASSLSQILDGYTF. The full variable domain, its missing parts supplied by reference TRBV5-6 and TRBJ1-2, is DAGVTQSPTHLIKTRGQQVTLRCSPKSGHDTVSWYQQALGQGPQFIFQYYEEEERQRGNFPDRFSGHQFPNYSSELNVNALLLGDSALYLCASSLSQILDGYTFGSGTRLTVV.

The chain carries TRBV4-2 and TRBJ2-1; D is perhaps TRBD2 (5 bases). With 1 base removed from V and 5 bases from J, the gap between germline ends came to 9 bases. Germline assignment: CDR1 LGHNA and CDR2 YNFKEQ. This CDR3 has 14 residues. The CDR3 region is CASSQGENDNEQFF. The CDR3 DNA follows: TGTGCCAGCAGCCAAGGGGAGAATGACAATGAGCAGTTCTTC.

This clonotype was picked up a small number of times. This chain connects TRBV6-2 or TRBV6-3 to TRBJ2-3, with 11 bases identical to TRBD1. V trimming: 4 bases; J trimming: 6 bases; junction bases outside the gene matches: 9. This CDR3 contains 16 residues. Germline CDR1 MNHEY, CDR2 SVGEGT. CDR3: CASSSAGQGAEDTQYF. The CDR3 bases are TGTGCCAGCAGTTCCGCCGGACAGGGGGCAGAGGATACGCAGTATTTT.

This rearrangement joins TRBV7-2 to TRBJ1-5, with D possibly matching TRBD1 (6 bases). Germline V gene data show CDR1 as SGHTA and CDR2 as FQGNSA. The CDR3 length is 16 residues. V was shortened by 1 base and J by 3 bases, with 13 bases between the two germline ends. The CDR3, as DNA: TGTGCCAGCAGCTTAGGAGGGGGTAGGGTCAATCAGCCCCAGCATTTT. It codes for CASSLGGGRVNQPQHF. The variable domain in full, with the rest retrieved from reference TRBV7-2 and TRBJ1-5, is GAGVSQSPSNKVTEKGKDVELRCDPISGHTALYWYRQSLGQGLEFLIYFQGNSAPDKSGLPSDRFSAERTGGSVSTLTIQRTQQEDSAVYLCASSLGGGRVNQPQHFGDGTRLSIL.

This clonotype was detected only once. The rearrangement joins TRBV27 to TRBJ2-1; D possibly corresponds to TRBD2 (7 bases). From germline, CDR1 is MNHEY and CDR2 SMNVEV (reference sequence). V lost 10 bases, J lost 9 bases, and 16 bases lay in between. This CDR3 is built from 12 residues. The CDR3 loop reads CATKGGAVEQFF. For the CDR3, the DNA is TGTGCCACTAAAGGGGGGGCAGTTGAGCAGTTCTTC.